These 5 T cell receptor beta chains were all obtained from the same sample, sequenced in a study of T cell repertoires in cytomegalovirus infection. TCRdb independently ran MiXCR on the reads; one entry per CDR3 protein. The sample lists 250,000 to 300,000 distinct CDR3 sequences, roughly 24% occurring once. What was sequenced was PBMCs. Source of these receptors: a human donor in good health (CMV status not recorded). Some clones in this sample may be carry-over from other donors' samples.

The V and J genes are TRBV20-1 and TRBJ1-2, with no clear D. CDR3 length equals 13 residues. Trimming removed 0 bases from V and 6 bases from J, with 11 bases in between. Germline V gives CDR1 DFQATT, CDR2 SNEGSKA (reference sequence). CDR3 DNA: TGCAGTGCTAGAGATTCTTGGATCGATGGCTACACCTTC. This codes for CSARDSWIDGYTF.

Worth noting for this clonotype: The junction shows a germline mismatch at one end, possibly a read error. The gene calls are TRBV12-3 or TRBV12-4 and TRBJ2-7; tentatively, D is TRBD1 or TRBD2 (6 bases each). The CDR3 contains 13 residues. CDR3 sequence: CDSSYLRGREQYF. CDR3 nucleotides: TGTGACAGCAGTTACCTCCGGGGGCGTGAGCAGTACTTC.

This clonotype was detected ten times or more. The V gene is TRBV12-3 or TRBV12-4, the J gene TRBJ2-7; 7 nucleotides match TRBD1. The V and J ends lost 5 bases and 1 base, in that order; junction bases with no gene match: 8. The CDR3 is made up of 15 amino acids. CDR3 in amino acids: CASSKGTDGSYEQYF. The CDR3 region has the DNA TGTGCCAGCAGTAAAGGGACAGATGGATCCTACGAGCAGTACTTC.

The V gene is TRBV28, the J gene TRBJ2-3; a possible D gene is TRBD1 (6 bases). This CDR3 is 11 amino acids long. Germline CDR1 MDHEN, CDR2 SYDVKM. The V end lost 8 bases, the J end lost 9 bases, and 12 bases lay between the germline ends. The CDR3 DNA reads as TGTGCCAGCCAGGGGCGAAGGACGCAGTATTTT. Translated: CASQGRRTQYF.

The chain combines TRBV19 with TRBJ2-6, with D hard to call. Per the germline V gene, CDR1 is LNHDA and CDR2 is SQIVND (reference sequence). CDR3 length: 15 amino acids. The V end was cut by 3 bases, the J end by 0 bases, with 6 bases between. The CDR3 nucleotides are TGTGCCAGTAGTATGGTGAGCTCTGGGGCCAACGTCCTGACTTTC. Encoded protein: CASSMVSSGANVLTF.